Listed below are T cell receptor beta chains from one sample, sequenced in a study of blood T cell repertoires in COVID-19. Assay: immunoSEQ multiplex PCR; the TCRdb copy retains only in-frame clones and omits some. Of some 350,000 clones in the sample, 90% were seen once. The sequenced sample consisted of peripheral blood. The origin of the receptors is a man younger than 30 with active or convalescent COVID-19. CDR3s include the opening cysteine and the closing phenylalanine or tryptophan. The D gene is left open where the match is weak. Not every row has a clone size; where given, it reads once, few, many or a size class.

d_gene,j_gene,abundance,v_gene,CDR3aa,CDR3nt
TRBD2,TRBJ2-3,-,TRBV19,CASSLGTSGSTDTQYF,TGTGCCAGTAGTCTCGGGACTAGCGGGAGCACAGATACGCAGTATTTT
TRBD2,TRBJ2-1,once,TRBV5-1,CASSSSGTSAAEQFF,TGCGCCAGCAGCTCATCCGGGACTAGCGCTGCTGAGCAGTTCTTC
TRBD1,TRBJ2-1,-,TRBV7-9,CASRSGGYYNEQFF,TGTGCCAGCAGATCAGGGGGCTACTACAATGAGCAGTTCTTC
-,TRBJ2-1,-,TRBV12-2,CASRPRQGEEYEQFF,TGTGCAAGTCGCCCTCGACAGGGGGAAGAGTATGAGCAGTTCTTC
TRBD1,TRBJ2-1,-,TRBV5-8,CASSLESGTGVNEQFF,TGTGCCAGCAGCTTGGAATCCGGGACAGGGGTAAATGAGCAGTTCTTC
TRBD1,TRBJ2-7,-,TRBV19,CASSEGTGKNLYEQYF,TGTGCCAGTAGCGAGGGGACAGGGAAAAACCTCTACGAGCAGTACTTC
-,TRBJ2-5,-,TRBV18,CASSYGVQETQYF,TGTGCCAGCTCTTACGGGGTCCAAGAGACCCAGTACTTC
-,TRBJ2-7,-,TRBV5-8,CASSRSSRGSYEQYF,TGTGCCAGCAGCCGAAGCTCCAGGGGATCCTACGAGCAGTACTTC
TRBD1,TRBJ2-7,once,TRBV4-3,CASSQGTGESYEQYF,TGCGCCAGCAGCCAGGGGACAGGGGAATCCTACGAGCAGTACTTC
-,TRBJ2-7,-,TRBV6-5,CASSSDNRFSYEQYF,TGTGCCAGCAGTTCGGATAACAGGTTCTCCTACGAGCAGTACTTC
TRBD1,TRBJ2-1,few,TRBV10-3,CAISEATGTGIRNEQFF,TGTGCCATCAGTGAAGCAACCGGGACAGGGATTCGCAATGAGCAGTTCTTC
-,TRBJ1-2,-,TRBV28,CASSFPGQGARGYTF,TGTGCCAGCAGTTTTCCTGGGCAGGGCGCAAGAGGCTACACCTTC
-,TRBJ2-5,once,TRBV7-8,CASSLGSNQETQYF,TGTGCCAGCAGCTTAGGTTCTAACCAAGAGACCCAGTACTTC
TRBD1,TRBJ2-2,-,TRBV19,CASSWATGLNTGELFF,TGTGCCAGTAGCTGGGCGACAGGGCTGAACACCGGGGAGCTGTTTTTT
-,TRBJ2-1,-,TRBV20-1,CSARELNEQFF,TGCAGTGCTAGAGAACTGAATGAGCAGTTCTTC
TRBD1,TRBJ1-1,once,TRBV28,CASRVRQGPEAFF,TGTGCCAGCAGGGTGCGACAGGGACCTGAAGCTTTCTTT
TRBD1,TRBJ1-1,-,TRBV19,CASSEQGAIRATEAFF,TGTGCCAGTAGTGAGCAGGGGGCGATTCGAGCGACTGAAGCTTTCTTT
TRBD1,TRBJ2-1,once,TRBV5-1,CASSPGTVNEQFF,TGCGCCAGCAGCCCAGGGACAGTTAATGAGCAGTTCTTC
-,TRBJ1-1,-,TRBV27,CASSSGGTEAFF,TGTGCCAGCAGTTCGGGAGGGACTGAAGCTTTCTTT
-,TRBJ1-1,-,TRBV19,CASTLGGQPGVEAFF,TGTGCCAGTACCCTAGGCGGACAGCCAGGGGTTGAAGCTTTCTTT
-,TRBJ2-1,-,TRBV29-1,CSVIDTSSYNEQFF,TGCAGCGTTATCGACACCAGCTCCTACAATGAGCAGTTCTTC
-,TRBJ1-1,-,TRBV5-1,CASSLPRGDGHTEAFF,TGCGCCAGCAGCTTGCCCAGGGGAGACGGACACACTGAAGCTTTCTTT
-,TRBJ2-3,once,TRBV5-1,CASSSIRETGSAQYF,TGCGCCAGCAGCTCCATACGAGAAACAGGGTCGGCGCAGTATTTT
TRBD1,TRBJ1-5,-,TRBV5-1,CASSAETGDSNQPQHF,TGCGCCAGCAGCGCCGAGACAGGGGATAGCAATCAGCCCCAGCATTTT
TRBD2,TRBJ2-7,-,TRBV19,CASSPSAGDVSYEQYF,TGTGCCAGTAGCCCCTCAGCGGGAGACGTCTCCTACGAGCAGTACTTC
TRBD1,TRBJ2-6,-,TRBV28,CASSLAGQGNSGANVLTF,TGTGCCAGCAGTTTAGCCGGACAGGGGAACTCTGGGGCCAACGTCCTGACTTTC
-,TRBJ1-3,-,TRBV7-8,CASTIDTISGNTIYF,TGTGCCAGCACCATCGACACCATCTCTGGAAACACCATATATTTT
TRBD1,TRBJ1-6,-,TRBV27,CASSPIDRDYNSPLHF,TGTGCCAGCAGTCCGATAGACAGGGACTATAATTCACCCCTCCACTTT
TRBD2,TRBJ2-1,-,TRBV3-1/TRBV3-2,CASSQMRTSGYNEQFF,TGTGCCAGCAGCCAAATGAGGACTAGCGGTTACAATGAGCAGTTCTTC
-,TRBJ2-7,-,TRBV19,CASSIWDKPGGEQYF,TGTGCCAGTAGTATTTGGGACAAGCCGGGTGGAGAGCAGTACTTC
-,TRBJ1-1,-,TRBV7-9,CASSLTGWPEAFF,TGTGCCAGCAGCTTAACAGGGTGGCCTGAAGCTTTCTTT
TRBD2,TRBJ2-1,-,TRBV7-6,CASSLSGRRNNEQFF,TGTGCCAGCAGCCTCAGCGGGAGGAGAAACAATGAGCAGTTCTTC
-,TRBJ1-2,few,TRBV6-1,CASSEIGQPNYGYTF,TGTGCCAGCAGTGAAATAGGACAGCCTAACTATGGCTACACCTTC
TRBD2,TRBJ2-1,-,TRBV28,CASSSGTSGNNEQFF,TGTGCCAGCAGCTCCGGGACTAGCGGGAACAATGAGCAGTTCTTC
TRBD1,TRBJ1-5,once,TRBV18,CASSPPSTGRLNQPQHF,TGTGCCAGCTCACCCCCTTCGACAGGGAGACTCAATCAGCCCCAGCATTTT
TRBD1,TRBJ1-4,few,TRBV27,CASSLWDRAEKLFF,TGTGCCAGCAGTTTATGGGACAGGGCTGAAAAACTGTTTTTT
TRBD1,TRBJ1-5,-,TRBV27,CASRDRAFFGNQPQHF,TGTGCCAGCAGAGACAGGGCTTTTTTTGGCAATCAGCCCCAGCATTTT
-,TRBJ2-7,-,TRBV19,CASSIVGSSYEQYF,TGTGCCAGTAGTATAGTTGGGAGCTCCTACGAGCAGTACTTC
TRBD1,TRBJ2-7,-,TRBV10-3,CAIQGTGGREQYF,TGTGCCATCCAGGGGACAGGGGGACGCGAGCAGTACTTC
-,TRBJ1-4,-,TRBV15,CATSKLGLNEKLFF,TGTGCCACCAGCAAGTTGGGACTTAATGAAAAACTGTTTTTT
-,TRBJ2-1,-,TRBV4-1,CASSQASGEQFF,TGCGCCAGCAGCCAAGCGTCCGGTGAGCAGTTCTTC